Sequencing of this TCR beta chain was carried out in a study of T cell repertoires in cytomegalovirus infection (dated by TCRdb to 2018 to 2020). Turning to the overall study: The peptide stimulations were aimed at well-studied HLA-B-restricted epitopes as well as recently identified HLA-C-restricted CMV epitopes, whose presentation resists viral immunomodulation. Donor HLA type was relevant to the analysis, as public TCR beta signatures indicated carriage of CMV infection together with the matching HLA type.

Overall results and qualifications from the work: In both this cohort and an independent cohort of some 380 donors, the cumulative frequency of public TCR beta family members distinguished carriers of CMV infection plus the relevant HLA type. The ex vivo response was dominated by HLA-C-restricted CMV-specific TCR beta clonotypes, which also provided the single most frequent clonotype in two of eight donors.

V and J lose 7 bases and 3 bases, and a span of 19 bases separates them. The CDR3 holds 15 amino acids from the cysteine to the valine. Only the CDR3 region is kept as DNA, spanning 45 bases read in frame from base 1. Via the germline V gene, CDR1 is MNHEY and CDR2 SVGEGT. Sequenced using an Illumina HiSeq 1500. The public reads were reanalyzed by TCRdb: fastp trimming at Q25, MiXCR alignment, in-frame beta chains only. Each record represents a unique CDR3 protein, reported with the most common genes and DNA among its rows. The sample profile shows some 940,000 distinct CDR3 sequences; approximately 32% of them were found once. The ten largest clonotypes hold around 15% of the sample. Sample treatment or condition, as interpreted from the label and publication: in vitro stimulation with specific CMV peptide epitopes to enrich CMV-specific T cells. With regard to this clonotype: Its antigen is still unknown. No much larger clone is present one base from it, and per-base qualities are unavailable.

The chain was built from TRBV6-2 or TRBV6-3 and TRBJ2-7; TRBD2 is possibly the D segment (5 matching bases). The sample in question was cultured CD8+ T cells from PBMCs, obtained from culture after CMV antigen stimulation. The source of this sequence is a human donor in good health (CMV status not recorded). Some clones in this sample may be carry-over from other donors' samples. CDR3 loop: CASTPRGRPDYEQYV. The bases read TGTGCCAGCACCCCCCGTGGGAGACCAGACTACGAGCAGTACGTC.